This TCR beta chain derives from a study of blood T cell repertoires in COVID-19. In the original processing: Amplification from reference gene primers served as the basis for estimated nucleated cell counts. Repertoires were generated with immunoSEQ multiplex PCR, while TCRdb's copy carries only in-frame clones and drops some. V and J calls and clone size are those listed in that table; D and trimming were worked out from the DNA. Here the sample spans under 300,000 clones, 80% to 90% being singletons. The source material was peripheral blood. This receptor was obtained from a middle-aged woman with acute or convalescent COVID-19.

This CDR3 is CATSDLDRDQPQHF. The CDR3, as DNA: TGTGCCACCAGTGATTTGGACAGGGATCAGCCCCAGCATTTT. J is TRBJ1-5 and V is TRBV24-1, with TRBD1 identical over 7 bases. The length of the CDR3 is 14 residues. V lost 0 bases, J lost 5 bases, and 0 bases stayed unmatched. Germline loops: CDR1 KGHDR, CDR2 SFDVKD.